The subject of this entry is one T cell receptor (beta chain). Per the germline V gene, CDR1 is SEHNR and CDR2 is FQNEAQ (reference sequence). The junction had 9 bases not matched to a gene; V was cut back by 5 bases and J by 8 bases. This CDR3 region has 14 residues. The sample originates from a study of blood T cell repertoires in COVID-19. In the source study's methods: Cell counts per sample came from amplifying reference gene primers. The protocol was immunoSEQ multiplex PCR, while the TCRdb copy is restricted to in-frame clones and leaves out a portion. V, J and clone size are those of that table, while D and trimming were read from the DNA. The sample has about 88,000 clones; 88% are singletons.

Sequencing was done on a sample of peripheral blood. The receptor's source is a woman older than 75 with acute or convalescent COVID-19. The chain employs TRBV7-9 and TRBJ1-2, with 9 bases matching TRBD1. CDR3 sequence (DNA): TGTGCCAGCAGCCCGGCGAGGACAGGGGAAGGCTACACCTTC. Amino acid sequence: CASSPARTGEGYTF. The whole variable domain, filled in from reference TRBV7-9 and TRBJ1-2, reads DTGVSQNPRHKITKRGQNVTFRCDPISEHNRLYWYRQTLGQGPEFLTYFQNEAQLEKSRLLSDRFSAERPKGSFSTLEIQRTEQGDSAMYLCASSPARTGEGYTFGSGTRLTVV.